The TCR beta chain under discussion was sequenced for a study of blood T cell repertoires in COVID-19. On the study more broadly: COVID-19 samples collected from the United States, Italy and Spain covered acute and convalescent phases. PBMCs, B-cell-depleted T cells, or T cells were the source of the cDNA or gDNA that made up the material.

Original processing notes: Estimation of nucleated cell counts was performed using reference gene primer amplification. This table comes from immunoSEQ multiplex PCR, and its TCRdb copy is limited to in-frame clones, with some not included. The D gene and trimming were derived from the DNA, and the V and J assignments and clone size from that table. The sample yields 150,000 to 200,000 clones, approximately 84% seen once. Per the germline V gene, CDR1 is SEHNR and CDR2 is FQNEAQ (reference sequence). V was trimmed by 5 bases and J by 5 bases, leaving 4 bases between them. The CDR3 spans 10 residues. The receptor was isolated from a woman older than 75 with acute or convalescent COVID-19. V usage is TRBV7-9 and J usage is TRBJ2-7, with D unresolved. Specimen: peripheral blood. As DNA, the CDR3 is TGTGCCAGCAGCCCAGACGAGCAGTACTTC. Its translation is CASSPDEQYF.